The 28 T cell receptor beta chains in this list originate from one sample, sequenced in a study of cytotoxic CD8 clonotypes in ibrutinib-treated CLL. Assay used: immunoSEQ multiplex PCR; TCRdb lists only in-frame clones, some missing. This sample has 150,000 to 200,000 clones; over 75% occur once, and the top ten carry around 2.7%. The input for sequencing was PBMCs, taken at disease progression, from a patient treated with ibrutinib. These receptors came from a human donor with chronic lymphocytic leukemia.

This sequence joins TRBV7-3 and TRBJ2-1, with unresolved D. Trimming removed 4 bases at V and 13 bases at J, with 11 bases between. Per germline, CDR1 SGHTA and CDR2 FQGTGA. The CDR3 sequence is 11 residues long. The CDR3 region has the DNA TGTGCCAGCAGCTCCGCGGACCGTCAGTTCTTC. This translates into CASSSADRQFF.

The chain carries TRBV27 and TRBJ2-6; D gene uncertain. Trimming removed 6 bases at V and 1 base at J, with 1 base between. Per the germline V gene, CDR1 is MNHEY and CDR2 is SMNVEV (reference sequence). The CDR3 has 12 residues. The CDR3 nucleotides are TGTGCCAGCAGATCTGGGGCCAACGTCCTGACTTTC. Encoded protein: CASRSGANVLTF.

This clone was seen a handful of times. The chain joins TRBV19 to TRBJ1-5; 7 bases map to TRBD1. Losses at the gene ends were 7 bases for V and 0 bases for J; bases not matched to a gene: 6. The germline gives CDR1 LNHDA, CDR2 SQIVND (reference sequence). CDR3 size: 15 residues. CDR3 in amino acids: CASKDRSYSNQPQHF. In nucleotides, the CDR3 is TGTGCCAGTAAGGACAGGTCATATAGCAATCAGCCCCAGCATTTT.

V and J are TRBV10-3 and TRBJ2-7, with D uncertain. This CDR3 has 12 residues. V lost 0 bases, J lost 7 bases, and 7 bases lay in between. Germline V gives CDR1 ENHRY, CDR2 SYGVKD. CDR3 coding DNA: TGTGCCATCAGTGAGTCAAAAACAGAGCAGTACTTC. Its protein is CAISESKTEQYF.

This clone was counted only a few times. The chain links TRBV23-1 to TRBJ1-3; D gene unclear. TRBV23-1 carries the ORF label, with uncertain function. This CDR3 is built from 17 residues. Trimming cost V 3 bases and J 1 base, with 16 bases left between them. The CDR3 protein is CASSQRVPTKSGNTIYF. Written as DNA, the CDR3 is TGCGCCAGCAGTCAGAGGGTCCCTACTAAATCTGGAAACACCATATATTTT.

V is TRBV28 and J is TRBJ2-7; 7 bases match TRBD2. Germline CDR1 and CDR2: MDHEN and SYDVKM. The CDR3 contains 14 residues. Here the CDR3 DNA reads TGTGCAAGTTGGTATCGCGGGAGTGTATACGAGCAGTACTTC. Translation: CASWYRGSVYEQYF.

The chain employs TRBV5-1 and TRBJ1-4; D is uncertain. V gave up 4 bases and J gave up 3 bases, with 13 bases separating them. Looked up from germline, CDR1 is SGHRS and CDR2 is YFSETQ. This CDR3 spans 15 amino acids. CDR3 sequence reads: CASSPNQTPNEKLFF. In nucleotides, the CDR3 is TGCGCCAGCAGCCCCAATCAGACGCCTAATGAAAAACTGTTTTTT.

The V gene is TRBV7-9, the J gene TRBJ1-1; D remains ambiguous. Germline V gives CDR1 SEHNR, CDR2 FQNEAQ (reference sequence). V was clipped by 0 bases and J by 0 bases, with 8 bases between them. The CDR3 totals 15 residues. CDR3 sequence reads: CASSLARSMNTEAFF. The CDR3, as DNA: TGTGCCAGCAGCTTAGCTCGGTCAATGAACACTGAAGCTTTCTTT.

This chain uses TRBV5-1 with TRBJ1-3; tentatively, D is TRBD1 (5 bases). This CDR3 comprises 15 residues. Germline CDR1 is SGHRS and CDR2 is YFSETQ. The germline V and J ends were trimmed by 0 bases and 3 bases, with 10 bases remaining between them. The CDR3 is CASSLAGLVGNTIYF. CDR3 nucleotides: TGCGCCAGCAGCTTGGCAGGGCTAGTTGGAAACACCATATATTTT.

The J gene is TRBJ1-1, the V gene TRBV10-3, with D hard to call. The CDR3 covers 17 residues. V was shortened by 0 bases and J by 3 bases, with 17 bases between the two germline ends. From germline, CDR1 is ENHRY and CDR2 SYGVKD. CDR3 DNA: TGTGCCATCAGTGAGTCTGAGGTTCGCCGCCTGGACACTGAAGCTTTCTTT. Translation gives CAISESEVRRLDTEAFF.

The chain is built from TRBV29-1 and TRBJ2-5; D unresolved. Germline V gives CDR1 SQVTM, CDR2 ANQGSEA. Trimming took 5 bases from V and 5 from J, leaving 15 bases between them. The CDR3 consists of 13 residues. Here the CDR3 reads CSVLAAAWETQYF. The CDR3 nucleotides are TGCAGCGTTTTGGCAGCCGCGTGGGAGACCCAGTACTTC.

V is TRBV30 and J is TRBJ2-2; tentative D call: TRBD1 (5 bases). CDR1 is GTSNPN and CDR2 is SVGIG in the germline V gene (reference sequence). The CDR3 is 14 residues long. Trimming shortened V by 2 bases and J by 4 bases, and 11 bases separated the two germline ends. Here the CDR3 DNA reads TGTGCCTGGAGTCAGGGCGTAGGCACCGGGGAGCTGTTTTTT. It encodes CAWSQGVGTGELFF.

This clone was recorded only once. The DNA of the CDR3 is TGTGCCAGCTCACCAGGACAGGCTAGCAATCAGCCCCAGCATTTT. Protein sequence: CASSPGQASNQPQHF. The rearrangement uses TRBV18 and TRBJ1-5, with 7 positions matching TRBD1. The CDR3 runs to 15 residues. Germline loops: CDR1 KGHSH, CDR2 LQKENI. V gave up 2 bases and J gave up 0 bases; unmatched junction bases: 1.

The J gene is TRBJ2-7, the V gene TRBV7-6, with D tentatively TRBD1 (6 bases). Trimming stripped 5 bases from V and 6 bases from J, with 29 bases between. The length of the CDR3 is 18 residues. Germline CDR1 is SGHVS and CDR2 is FNYEAQ. Written as DNA, the CDR3 is TGTGCCAGCAGCCCAGACCTTACAGGGCTTATTGTCTCGGGCGAGCAGTACTTC. This encodes CASSPDLTGLIVSGEQYF.

The chain recombines TRBV7-2 with TRBJ2-7; D possibly matches TRBD1 or TRBD2 (5 bases each). Between the trimmed V and J ends, which lost 2 bases and 3 bases, there was a span of 11 bases. The CDR3 runs 14 residues. Germline CDR1 is SGHTA and CDR2 is FQGNSA. CDR3 amino acids: CASSLWGFLYEQYF. The CDR3 bases are TGTGCCAGCAGCTTATGGGGGTTCCTCTACGAGCAGTACTTC.

The genes are TRBV27 and TRBJ2-1; D gene ambiguous. The CDR3 length is 13 residues. V was cut by 2 bases and J by 4 bases, with 6 bases left in between. Germline CDR1 is MNHEY and CDR2 is SMNVEV (reference sequence). CDR3 nucleotides: TGTGCCAGCAGTTTAGTCCCGTACAATGAGCAGTTCTTC. Protein product: CASSLVPYNEQFF.

This clone has a count of ten or more. The V and J genes are TRBV19 and TRBJ2-5; 7 bases line up with TRBD1. The CDR3 is 15 amino acids. V shed 3 bases, J shed 1 base, and the junction held 5 bases outside the gene matches. From germline, CDR1 is LNHDA and CDR2 SQIVND (reference sequence). The CDR3 spells CASSIPAGGQETQYF. The CDR3 coding sequence is TGTGCCAGTAGTATCCCGGCAGGGGGCCAAGAGACCCAGTACTTC.

The chain combines TRBV2 with TRBJ1-1; D gene ambiguous. CDR3 length equals 14 residues. The V and J ends lost 7 bases and 0 bases respectively, with 12 bases between them. Germline V gene data show CDR1 as SNHLY and CDR2 as FYNNEI. The CDR3 loop is CASIGRTMNTEAFF. CDR3 nucleotide sequence: TGTGCCAGCATAGGTAGGACCATGAACACTGAAGCTTTCTTT.

The chain carries TRBV9 and TRBJ2-1; TRBD2 might be the D (6 bases). The CDR3 covers 17 residues. CDR1 and CDR2 from the germline V gene are SGDLS and YYNGEE. Trimming shortened V by 5 bases and J by 4 bases, and 22 bases separated the two germline ends. The CDR3 nucleotides read TGTGCCAGCAGTGAAACAATAGCGGAAAGATCATACAATGAGCAGTTCTTC. Translation gives CASSETIAERSYNEQFF.

The V call is TRBV7-9, the J call TRBJ1-1; the D is unclear. The CDR3 contains 14 residues. In germline, CDR1 is SEHNR, CDR2 FQNEAQ (reference sequence). Trimming took 5 bases from V and 6 from J, leaving 16 bases between them. CDR3 region: CASSPHNDVPEAFF. The CDR3 DNA sequence: TGTGCCAGCAGCCCCCACAATGATGTCCCTGAAGCTTTCTTT.

V is TRBV12-5 and J is TRBJ1-4; possible D gene TRBD1, 5 bases. Germline CDR1 is LGHNT and CDR2 is FRNRAP. This CDR3 region has 19 residues. The V end lost 4 bases, the J end lost 6 bases, and 27 bases lay between the germline ends. The CDR3 DNA follows: TGTGCTAGTGGTTCCATGAGACAGTCGGGCTACCGGCAGGATGAAAAACTGTTTTTT. Translated: CASGSMRQSGYRQDEKLFF.

The J gene is TRBJ2-7, the V gene TRBV7-9; D ambiguous. Germline CDR1 reads SEHNR; CDR2 reads FQNEAQ (reference sequence). The CDR3 spans 12 residues. Between the trimmed V and J ends, which lost 4 bases and 4 bases, there was a span of 8 bases. Here the CDR3 DNA reads TGTGCCAGCAGCTCTTCCCTATACGAGCAGTACTTC. It codes for CASSSSLYEQYF.

Concerning this clone itself: This same CDR3 is encoded by further DNA sequences in the sample. The chain joins TRBV10-1 to TRBJ2-7, with D possibly matching TRBD2 (5 bases). CDR3 length equals 12 residues. Germline V gene data show CDR1 as WNHNN and CDR2 as SYGVQD (reference sequence). The V end was cut by 7 bases, the J end by 1 base, with 8 bases between. The CDR3 DNA reads as TGCGCCAGCATGGGGAGTTCCTACGAGCAGTACTTC. Residues: CASMGSSYEQYF.

The CDR3 region is CASSDPGQGRINYGYTF. CDR3 DNA sequence: TGTGCCAGCAGTGACCCGGGGCAGGGGCGAATAAACTATGGCTACACCTTC. This rearrangement joins TRBV2 to TRBJ1-2; D might be TRBD1 (6 bases). This CDR3 is 17 amino acids long. The ends were cut back, 3 bases at V and 2 bases at J, with 19 bases in the middle. Germline-derived CDR1 and CDR2 are SNHLY and FYNNEI.

This clone was observed once. This sequence joins TRBV11-3 and TRBJ2-5, with 14 bases fitting TRBD2. Germline-derived CDR1 and CDR2 are SGHNT and YENEEA. The CDR3 length is 16 residues. The V segment lost 5 bases and the J segment 2 bases; nucleotides outside the gene matches: 4. CDR3 in DNA: TGTGCCAGCAGCCCGGGACTAGCGGGAGCACAAGAGACCCAGTACTTC. It encodes CASSPGLAGAQETQYF.

The genes are TRBV6-5 and TRBJ2-1; possible D gene TRBD2, 6 bases. Trimming took 6 bases from V and 3 from J, leaving 15 bases between them. The germline gives CDR1 MNHEY, CDR2 SVGAGI. This CDR3 comprises 15 residues. CDR3 coding DNA: TGTGCCAGCAGCCCCCTGGGGGGAATCTACAATGAGCAGTTCTTC. Translating gives CASSPLGGIYNEQFF.

The chain uses TRBV6-1 and TRBJ1-1, with a possible D match to TRBD1 (6 bases). Per germline, CDR1 MNHNS and CDR2 SASEGT. The CDR3 is 18 amino acids. The V and J ends lost 2 bases and 4 bases respectively, with 23 bases between them. The CDR3 reads CASSETRRGTGLATEAFF. As DNA, the CDR3 is TGTGCCAGCAGTGAAACCCGTCGGGGTACAGGGTTGGCCACTGAAGCTTTCTTT.

The genes are TRBV4-3 and TRBJ1-1; D is unresolved. Trimming left V 1 base short and J 1 base short, with 7 bases between. Germline V lookup: CDR1 LGHNA, CDR2 YSLEER. This CDR3 spans 14 amino acids. The CDR3 DNA reads TGCGCCAGCAGCCAAGGACTTCCGAACACTGAAGCTTTCTTT. Amino acid sequence: CASSQGLPNTEAFF.